This T cell receptor beta chain was identified during a study of blood T cell repertoires in COVID-19 (TCRdb year 2020). Study-wide context: Samples covering the acute and convalescent phases of COVID-19 were provided by collaborators in the United States, Italy and Spain. Subjects who had been exposed to COVID-19, were actively infected with it, or had recovered from it provided the deeply sampled blood TCRbeta repertoires that made up the dataset. Samples were obtained from the ongoing ImmuneRACE study (first 160 participants) and from 1,254 subjects provided by 6 global collaborators. The prospective study material was composed of cDNA or gDNA derived from T cells, B-cell-depleted T cells, or PBMCs. The repertoires were released in a freely available public database meant as a resource for research on the immune response to SARS-CoV-2. A de-identified subject ID, COVID-19 status, age in years and sex were almost always included in the sample metadata. Where HLA class I and class II types were available, the types were taken from metadata supplied by the sample provider, not from assay-based typing. Summary of the overall study and its limitations: How much clinical and demographic metadata was included differed by source and by participant, and the metadata was provided uncurated.

Relative to germline, V is missing 8 bases and J is missing 3 bases, with 11 bases of the junction outside any gene match. From its cysteine to its phenylalanine, the CDR3 spans 16 amino acids. The CDR3 DNA has 48 bases and is translated from base 1. According to the germline V gene, CDR1 reads MDHEN and CDR2 reads SYDVKM. TCRbeta CDR3 regions were amplified from genomic DNA using the immunoSEQ Assay, a bias-controlled multiplex PCR. Concerning the study's data processing: Within the assay, amplification of reference gene primers was used to estimate how many nucleated cells each sample contained. To quantify the absolute abundance of each unique TCRbeta CDR3 rearrangement, sequence reads were collapsed and filtered. Productive Simpson clonality was computed per sample as the square root of Simpson's diversity index over productive rearrangements. TCRdb provides this immuneACCESS table in a form limited to in-frame rearrangements. Some clones are lacking; in checked studies, under half of them reflect an unresolved V gene, and why the rest are absent is not known. V and J calls and clone size are those listed in that table; D and trimming were worked out from the DNA. The sample table records 35,000 to 50,000 clones; roughly 88% of these occur just once. 9% to 15% of the sample rests with the top ten.

A note on this clone: Its antigen is still unknown. Nothing much larger sits one base from this clone, and base qualities are not available.

The collaborating institutions used their own protocols to collect whole blood in K2EDTA tubes. For TCRbeta analysis, collaborators shipped samples in one of three forms: frozen whole blood, isolated PBMCs, or DNA extracted from either of those sample types. The sequence came from a human donor in a cohort sampled during active COVID-19. The source material was peripheral blood. The chain joins TRBV28 to TRBJ2-7, with 12 middle bases fitting TRBD2. The CDR3 is CASSLAGGQGGYEQYF. Here is the DNA: TGTGCCAGCTCACTAGCGGGGGGCCAAGGGGGCTACGAGCAGTACTTC.